This T cell receptor (beta chain) was identified in a study of blood T cell repertoires in COVID-19 (dated by TCRdb to the early 2020s). Study-level background: The collaborator samples originated in the United States, Italy and Spain and spanned the acute and convalescent phases of COVID-19. The prospective study material was composed of cDNA or gDNA derived from T cells, B-cell-depleted T cells, or PBMCs. The dataset comprised deeply sampled blood TCRbeta repertoires from subjects exposed to, actively infected with, or recovered from COVID-19. A freely available public database, intended as a resource for researchers studying the immune response to SARS-CoV-2, is where the repertoires were released. The samples were drawn from the first 160 participants of the ongoing ImmuneRACE study and from roughly 1,300 subjects provided by 6 global collaborators. The sample metadata nearly always contained a de-identified subject ID, COVID-19 status, age in years and sex. HLA class I and class II types, where available, came from metadata supplied by the sample provider rather than from assay-based typing.

V loses 4 bases of germline sequence and J loses 4 bases, and the interval between the two ends is 14 bases. CDR1 SGHNT and CDR2 YYREEE were looked up in the germline V gene (reference sequence). From cysteine to phenylalanine, the CDR3 is 15 amino acids long. The only DNA kept is the CDR3, 45 bases in frame from the first base. General conclusions and limits of the study: Clinical and demographic metadata were provided uncurated, with the amount varying by source and participant.

Remarks on this clone: Its antigen has not been determined. Base qualities are not at hand, and no much larger clone is one base apart.

Each collaborating institution followed its own protocols to collect whole blood in K2EDTA tubes. For TCRbeta analysis, collaborators shipped samples as frozen whole blood, isolated PBMCs, or DNA extracted from either of those sample types. The immunoSEQ Assay, a bias-controlled multiplex PCR, was used to amplify TCRbeta CDR3 regions from genomic DNA. The authors' pipeline ran thus. The number of nucleated cells in each sample was estimated by amplification of reference gene primers within the assay. To quantify the absolute abundance of each unique TCRbeta CDR3 rearrangement, sequence reads were collapsed and filtered. For each sample, productive Simpson clonality was calculated as the square root of Simpson's diversity index over productive rearrangements. In TCRdb, the immuneACCESS table is reduced to in-frame sequences with V and J assigned. These tables do not hold every clone; where another copy was compared, an unresolved V gene accounts for under half, and the others remain unexplained. The D gene and trimming were derived from the DNA, and the V and J assignments and clone size from that table. The sample table lists fewer than 90,000 clones, 88% of them with a count of one. Approximately 2% of the sample belongs to the ten largest clones.

The sequencing sample was made of peripheral blood. This sequence originates from an elderly woman with active or convalescent COVID-19. The sequence links TRBV5-4 to TRBJ1-4; TRBD1 is possibly the D segment (6 matching bases). The DNA is TGTGCCAGCAGCCCGGACAGCCGAAGTAATGAAAAACTGTTTTTT. The translation is CASSPDSRSNEKLFF.